This TCR beta chain was recorded in a study of spatial heterogeneity in lung cancer. This CDR3 spans 12 amino acids. Germline values: CDR1 SSHAT, CDR2 FNYEAQ (reference sequence). Time point here: blood at routine non-recurrence follow-up after resection. TCRdb reanalysed the 5' RACE reads using MiXCR and keeps one entry per CDR3 protein. The data hold about 70,000 distinct CDR3 sequences, with 8% to 9.5% observed a single time. Concerning this clonotype: One junction end does not reproduce the germline sequence, and a read error may be involved.

This specimen was PBMCs, taken at follow-up. This sequence was found in a female donor with early-stage non-small cell lung cancer. V gene TRBV7-7 combines with J gene TRBJ2-2; D not resolved. The CDR3 nucleotides read TGTGCTAGCAGCTTAGGTTTCGGGGAGCTGTTTTTT. Translation: CASSLGFGELFF.